This T cell receptor beta chain was sequenced during a study of cytomegalovirus exposure and HLA in healthy donors. PCR used 60 Vbeta primers and 13 Jbeta primers. Sequenced by immunoSEQ multiplex PCR; TCRdb stores in-frame clones only, minus some. The data hold 120,000 to 150,000 clones, with 75% to 80% observed a single time. Study-wide results and caveats: Later on, an analysis found that several of the most significant clusters appeared to be linked to common viral pathogens, which included parvovirus B19. Follow-up analysis found HLA locus-dependent TCR association rates, highest for DRB1 and lowest for HLA-C. The sole available immune exposure information was CMV serostatus. There was a cluster of highly shared sequence variants that was likely a sequencing artifact.

As for this clone: Its specificity is unknown.

The germline V and J ends were trimmed by 3 bases and 5 bases, with 11 bases remaining between them. This CDR3 has 13 amino acids. Germline V gene sequence: CDR1 MGHRA, CDR2 YSYEKL. The V and J genes are TRBV4-1 and TRBJ2-7; D perhaps matches TRBD1 (6 bases). The sequenced sample was PBMCs. The receptor was derived from a woman under 40 in good health and CMV-seronegative. The CDR3 DNA is TGCGCCAGCAGCCAGGGCTACAGGGACGAGCAGTACTTC. Translated, it gives CASSQGYRDEQYF.